The 28 T cell receptor beta chains below all came from one sample that was sequenced in a study of beta chain features in type 1 diabetes. The whole isolated RNA underwent reverse transcription, so sequencing captured expressed TCRB transcripts. The table came from immunoSEQ multiplex PCR; TCRdb's copy has only in-frame clones and leaves some out. Of around 500,000 clones listed, about an eighth are singletons. Specimen: naive CD4+ T cells from blood. These receptors all stem from a woman between 18 and 29 years old in good health.

This clone was detected only a few times. V gene TRBV7-8 combines with J gene TRBJ2-3; D gene uncertain. The germline V and J ends were trimmed by 0 bases and 3 bases, with 10 bases remaining between them. From germline, CDR1 is SGHVS and CDR2 FQNEAQ. The CDR3 extends over 15 amino acids. DNA for the CDR3: TGTGCCAGCAGCTTAGCTCGTCTTGGTACAGATACGCAGTATTTT. This encodes CASSLARLGTDTQYF.

The chain uses TRBV11-2 and TRBJ2-1, with 10 positions matching TRBD2. The CDR3 runs to 19 residues. Trimming removed 7 bases from V and 1 base from J; junction bases left unmatched: 16. The germline gives CDR1 SGHAT, CDR2 FQNNGV. In nucleotides, the CDR3 is TGTGCCAGCAAAAATAGCGGGAGGAAAGATTCTGCTTCCTACAATGAGCAGTTCTTC. Residues: CASKNSGRKDSASYNEQFF.

J is TRBJ2-4 and V is TRBV27, with 9 positions matching TRBD1. Germline lookup yields CDR1 MNHEY and CDR2 SMNVEV (reference sequence). The CDR3 covers 15 residues. V was clipped by 6 bases and J by 4 bases; unmatched bases: 7. For the CDR3, the DNA is TGTGCCAGCAGCCCGGCCGGGACAGGGAAAAACATTCAGTACTTC. It codes for CASSPAGTGKNIQYF.

This clone was recorded a few times. J is TRBJ2-5 and V is TRBV28; no clear D. Germline lookup yields CDR1 MDHEN and CDR2 SYDVKM. The CDR3 totals 14 residues. Trimming pared 0 bases from V and 2 bases from J, leaving 7 bases between. CDR3 DNA sequence: TGTGCCAGCAGTTTATGGACCGCTCAAGAGACCCAGTACTTC. Its translation is CASSLWTAQETQYF. The full variable domain, in which reference TRBV28 and TRBJ2-5 provide the parts outside the CDR3, is DVKVTQSSRYLVKRTGEKVFLECVQDMDHENMFWYRQDPGLGLRLIYFSYDVKMKEKGDIPEGYSVSREKKERFSLILESASTNQTSMYLCASSLWTAQETQYFGPGTRLLVL.

This clone has only a few counts. CDR3 amino acids: CARASHRTDTQYF. In DNA form, the CDR3 reads TGTGCCAGGGCCTCCCATCGCACAGATACGCAGTATTTT. The genes are TRBV6-6 and TRBJ2-3; D uncertain. The CDR3 has 13 residues. Germline CDR1 reads MNHNY; CDR2 reads SVGAGI (reference sequence). V dropped 9 bases and J dropped 1 base, with 11 bases sitting between them.

V usage is TRBV5-1 and J usage is TRBJ2-5; 7 bases align to TRBD1. The germline gives CDR1 SGHRS, CDR2 YFSETQ. After removal of 1 base from V and 2 bases from J, the junction contained 11 bases not matched to a gene. This CDR3 is 17 amino acids long. This CDR3 reads CASSLNSGTASQETQYF. The CDR3 bases are TGCGCCAGCAGCTTGAACTCCGGGACAGCGAGTCAAGAGACCCAGTACTTC.

This clone was picked up a small number of times. The chain recombines TRBV7-2 with TRBJ2-7, with D maybe TRBD1 (6 bases). Germline CDR1 SGHTA, CDR2 FQGNSA. V was shortened by 4 bases and J by 0 bases, with 13 bases between the two germline ends. The CDR3 consists of 15 residues. The CDR3 here is CASSSRTATSYEQYF. CDR3 bases: TGTGCCAGCAGCTCCCGGACAGCCACCTCCTACGAGCAGTACTTC. Filled out from reference TRBV7-2 and TRBJ2-7, the complete variable domain reads GAGVSQSPSNKVTEKGKDVELRCDPISGHTALYWYRQSLGQGLEFLIYFQGNSAPDKSGLPSDRFSAERTGGSVSTLTIQRTQQEDSAVYLCASSSRTATSYEQYFGPGTRLTVT.

V gene TRBV5-1 combines with J gene TRBJ2-5; unclear D gene. The V and J ends lost 0 bases and 0 bases respectively, with 3 bases between them. CDR3 size: 13 residues. Per germline, CDR1 SGHRS and CDR2 YFSETQ. The CDR3 DNA reads TGCGCCAGCAGCTTGGACCACCAAGAGACCCAGTACTTC. Amino acids: CASSLDHQETQYF.

This clone appeared a few times. J is TRBJ1-2 and V is TRBV6-6; possibly TRBD1 for D (5 bases). With 2 bases removed from V and 6 bases from J, the gap between germline ends came to 10 bases. The CDR3 has 13 residues. CDR1 and CDR2 from the germline V gene are MNHNY and SVGAGI (reference sequence). Here the CDR3 reads CASSYAGFNGYTF. The CDR3 DNA reads as TGTGCCAGCAGTTACGCAGGGTTCAATGGCTACACCTTC.

This clone was detected only a few times. This chain links TRBV2 with TRBJ2-7; 7 bases are shared with TRBD1. The CDR3 is 14 residues long. V gave up 5 bases and J gave up 2 bases; unmatched junction bases: 6. In germline, CDR1 is SNHLY, CDR2 FYNNEI. The CDR3 protein is CASSSSGTAYEQYF. CDR3 coding DNA: TGTGCCAGCAGTTCCTCGGGGACAGCCTACGAGCAGTACTTC.

This chain uses TRBV7-3 with TRBJ2-3, with 8 bases that match TRBD1. CDR3 length: 16 residues. V shed 5 bases, J shed 2 bases, and the junction held 9 bases outside the gene matches. CDR1 is SGHTA, CDR2 FQGTGA, per germline. For the CDR3, the DNA is TGTGCCAGCAGCCCACGACAGGGGACCTCCACAGATACGCAGTATTTT. Amino acids: CASSPRQGTSTDTQYF.

A few counts support this clone. The V call is TRBV29-1, the J call TRBJ2-7; 7 bases are a match to TRBD2. Per the germline V gene, CDR1 is SQVTM and CDR2 is ANQGSEA. The trim removed 7 bases at V and 3 bases at J, leaving 9 bases unmatched. The CDR3 spans 13 residues. The CDR3 is CSGGAGRGYEQYF. CDR3 DNA sequence: TGCAGCGGGGGAGCGGGAAGAGGCTACGAGCAGTACTTC.

The V call is TRBV7-9, the J call TRBJ1-5; D is possibly TRBD1 (5 bases). From germline, CDR1 is SEHNR and CDR2 FQNEAQ (reference sequence). This CDR3 region has 16 residues. V dropped 5 bases and J dropped 0 bases, with 14 bases sitting between them. CDR3 in DNA: TGTGCCAGCAGCCCAATCTCAGGGAATAGCAATCAGCCCCAGCATTTT. This gives the protein CASSPISGNSNQPQHF.

The V and J genes are TRBV6-5 and TRBJ2-7, with D uncertain. The V gene's germline CDR1 is MNHEY and CDR2 SVGAGI. V dropped 2 bases and J dropped 3 bases, with 11 bases sitting between them. The CDR3 extends over 14 amino acids. CDR3 DNA sequence: TGTGCCAGCAGTTACCAGGTGTCGGGCTACGAGCAGTACTTC. This encodes CASSYQVSGYEQYF.

This clone was picked up a small number of times. The chain combines TRBV18 with TRBJ2-7; 7 bases match TRBD1. The CDR3 totals 13 residues. V shed 6 bases and J 1 base; nucleotides not matched to a gene: 3. CDR1 is KGHSH, CDR2 LQKENI, per germline. The DNA of the CDR3 is TGTGCCAGCTCCTCGACAGGGTCCTACGAGCAGTACGTC. Residues: CASSSTGSYEQYV.

The chain links TRBV27 to TRBJ2-7; D possibly corresponds to TRBD1 (6 bases). Germline V gene data show CDR1 as MNHEY and CDR2 as SMNVEV (reference sequence). CDR3 length: 16 amino acids. V shed 3 bases and J shed 3 bases, with 18 bases lying between them. CDR3 sequence: CASSFYPGTNNYEQYF. The CDR3 DNA follows: TGTGCCAGCAGTTTCTACCCCGGGACAAATAACTACGAGCAGTACTTC.

The gene calls are TRBV18 and TRBJ1-4, with TRBD1 as a possible D gene (6 bases). This CDR3 is built from 14 residues. V lost 3 bases, J lost 8 bases, and 13 bases lay in between. Per the germline V gene, CDR1 is KGHSH and CDR2 is LQKENI. CDR3 region: CASSPAQGGEKLFF. The CDR3 DNA sequence: TGTGCCAGCTCACCGGCACAGGGTGGCGAAAAACTGTTTTTT. The whole variable domain, filled in from reference TRBV18 and TRBJ1-4, reads NAGVMQNPRHLVRRRGQEARLRCSPMKGHSHVYWYRQLPEEGLKFMVYLQKENIIDESGMPKERFSAEFPKEGPSILRIQQVVRGDSAAYFCASSPAQGGEKLFFGSGTQLSVL.

This clone was observed a handful of times. The chain is built from TRBV7-2 and TRBJ2-5, with unresolved D. The CDR3 has 16 residues. Trimming stripped 1 base from V and 7 bases from J, with 19 bases between. The germline V gene has CDR1 SGHTA and CDR2 FQGNSA. The CDR3 DNA reads TGTGCCAGCAGCTTAGACTCTCTGGCAGGTATTGGGACCCAGTACTTC. This encodes CASSLDSLAGIGTQYF.

This clone came up a few times. The chain recombines TRBV5-1 with TRBJ2-7; 10 bases are a match to TRBD1. Trimming cost V 0 bases and J 3 bases; bases outside gene matches: 6. Germline CDR1 SGHRS, CDR2 YFSETQ. This CDR3 is 16 amino acids long. The CDR3 DNA sequence: TGCGCCAGCAGCTTGGGACAGGGGGCGCCTAACTACGAGCAGTACTTC. Amino acids: CASSLGQGAPNYEQYF.

V gene TRBV20-1 combines with J gene TRBJ1-5, with 7 bases identical to TRBD1. The V segment lost 6 bases and the J segment 6 bases; nucleotides outside the gene matches: 2. Germline V lookup: CDR1 DFQATT, CDR2 SNEGSKA (reference sequence). The CDR3 sequence is 11 residues long. In nucleotides, the CDR3 is TGCAGTGCGGGGACAGCTCAGCCCCAGCATTTT. Amino acid sequence: CSAGTAQPQHF.

This chain uses TRBV29-1 with TRBJ2-7, with D perhaps given as TRBD1 or TRBD2 (5 bases each). CDR3 length: 13 residues. Deletions cut 3 bases from V and 10 bases from J, with 19 bases between. CDR1 is SQVTM, CDR2 ANQGSEA, per germline. The CDR3 DNA follows: TGCAGCGTTGAGGCGGGCCTGGACTGGGGCCAGTACTTC. Translated, it gives CSVEAGLDWGQYF.

Turning to this clone: The same CDR3 arises from other DNA sequences in this sample as well. The chain uses TRBV20-1 and TRBJ2-1; unclear D gene. CDR1 is DFQATT and CDR2 is SNEGSKA in the germline V gene (reference sequence). Trimming took off 6 bases at V and 4 bases at J, with 7 bases between the two ends. This CDR3 has 11 amino acids. The CDR3 sequence is CSASRYNEQFF. DNA of the CDR3: TGCAGTGCGAGCAGATACAATGAGCAGTTCTTC.

This sequence joins TRBV18 and TRBJ2-7; weak D call: TRBD1 (5 bases). The germline CDR1 and CDR2 sequences are KGHSH and LQKENI. This CDR3 has 15 residues. V lost 1 base and J 6 bases, leaving 16 bases between the germline ends. In DNA form, the CDR3 reads TGTGCCAGCTCACCACTGGTGACAGCCTCATCCGAGCAGTACTTC. It encodes CASSPLVTASSEQYF.

The genes are TRBV5-1 and TRBJ2-1; D gene unclear. V was cut by 0 bases and J by 0 bases, with 10 bases left in between. Per the germline V gene, CDR1 is SGHRS and CDR2 is YFSETQ. The length of the CDR3 is 16 residues. This chain's CDR3 is CASSLAFSLSYNEQFF. CDR3 coding DNA: TGCGCCAGCAGCTTGGCCTTTTCCCTCTCCTACAATGAGCAGTTCTTC.

This clone was recorded a few times. This chain connects TRBV5-1 to TRBJ1-1; D not certain. CDR1 is SGHRS and CDR2 is YFSETQ in the germline V gene. This CDR3 is built from 13 residues. V lost 2 bases to trimming and J lost 1 base, with 6 bases between them. CDR3 amino acids: CASSFSENTEAFF. CDR3 coding DNA: TGCGCCAGCAGCTTTTCAGAGAACACTGAAGCTTTCTTT. Looking up the rest from reference TRBV5-1 and TRBJ1-1 gives the full variable domain: KAGVTQTPRYLIKTRGQQVTLSCSPISGHRSVSWYQQTPGQGLQFLFEYFSETQRNKGNFPGRFSGRQFSNSRSEMNVSTLELGDSALYLCASSFSENTEAFFGQGTRLTVV.

This chain joins TRBV5-1 and TRBJ1-1; the match to TRBD1 covers 9 bases. Unmatched junction bases numbered 6, after V lost 4 bases and J lost 5 bases. Germline V CDR1 and CDR2: SGHRS, YFSETQ. The CDR3 consists of 14 residues. The CDR3 nucleotides are TGCGCCAGCAGCCTGGGACAGGGCTGGACTGAAGCTTTCTTT. Its protein product is CASSLGQGWTEAFF.

About this clone: This clone may be a read error of a much larger clone one base away. The rearrangement links TRBV11-1 to TRBJ1-1; D is uncertain. The V and J ends lost 6 bases and 0 bases respectively, with 2 bases between them. Germline V lookup: CDR1 SGHAT, CDR2 FQDESV (reference sequence). CDR3 length equals 11 residues. The CDR3 loop is CASRVNTEAFF. The CDR3 nucleotides read TGTGCCAGCAGAGTGAACACTGAAGCTTTCTTT.

The V gene is TRBV7-2, the J gene TRBJ2-3, with D unclear. The CDR3 covers 13 residues. V lost 1 base to trimming and J lost 4 bases, with 6 bases between them. The germline V gene has CDR1 SGHTA and CDR2 FQGNSA. The chain's CDR3 is CASSLGIADTQYF. CDR3 coding DNA: TGTGCCAGCAGCTTAGGGATCGCAGATACGCAGTATTTT.